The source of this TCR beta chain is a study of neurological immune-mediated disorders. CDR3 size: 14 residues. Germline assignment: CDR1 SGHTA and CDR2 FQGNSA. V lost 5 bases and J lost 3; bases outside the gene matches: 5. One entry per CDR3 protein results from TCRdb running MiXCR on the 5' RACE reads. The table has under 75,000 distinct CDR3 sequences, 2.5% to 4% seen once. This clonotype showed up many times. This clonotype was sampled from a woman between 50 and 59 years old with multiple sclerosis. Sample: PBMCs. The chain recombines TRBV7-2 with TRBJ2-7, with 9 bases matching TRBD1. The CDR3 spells CASSHPGQGYEQYF. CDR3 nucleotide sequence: TGTGCCAGCAGCCACCCGGGACAGGGCTACGAGCAGTACTTC.